This TCR beta chain was sequenced for a study of blood T cells in healthy people across ages (dated by TCRdb to the mid-2010s). Broadly, across the study: In model experiments, template switching captured roughly one uniquely barcoded TCR beta cDNA molecule for every two T cells. The donors were divided into four age groups: young (average around 16 years), middle-aged (around 37), aged (about 61) and long-lived (about 79). Age-related changes in TCR beta repertoire diversity were measured in the study by deep sequencing normalized with unique cDNA molecular identifiers. To avoid experimental bias, donors of different ages were distributed randomly across sequencing lanes. Using the same blood draw, the study looked at two additional independent replicas of 1 million unique cDNA reads for two donors, one aged 18 to 30 and the other aged 80 or older.

General findings and caveats noted by the study authors: The long-lived group showed more naive CD4+ T cells, fewer expanded clones and increased TCR diversity than the aged group, suggesting age selection. As age increased, observed TCR beta diversity per million T cells dropped in a roughly linear way, and a significant reduction was already evident by age about 40. Donor CMV infection status was unknown, potentially confounding age-related changes in expanded clonotypes. Observed TCR beta diversity correlated strongly with the percentage of naive T cells measured by flow cytometry. Estimates of total diversity based on one million sequenced T cells were regarded as lower bounds and as underestimates. Conclusive comparison of naive and antigen-experienced compartments was prevented by the profiling of bulk unsorted PBMCs.

Donors were roughly 40 systemically healthy Caucasian individuals from Russia aged roughly 6 to 90 years. Each donor gave 8 to 10 milliliters of peripheral blood, drawn into EDTA-treated Vacutainer tubes. Ficoll-Paque density-gradient centrifugation was used to isolate PBMCs, with at least 6.5 million per sample. Total RNA was extracted from PBMCs with Trizol reagent, with at least 5 micrograms obtained per sample. For every donor, an aliquot of PBMCs went through flow cytometry to measure the percentages of naive CD45RAhigh/CD27high T cells. Library generation was performed with 5' RACE. For sequencing, an Illumina HiSeq 2500 was employed. A second PCR of about 6 to 11 cycles was performed with a sample-barcoded 5' primer and a J-beta primer mix. A template-switch 5' adaptor carrying 12 random nucleotides introduced a unique molecular identifier onto each TCR beta cDNA molecule. At least 3 million CDR3-containing paired-end reads were obtained from each sample. The Mint cDNA synthesis kit, primed by a TRBC-specific oligonucleotide, was used to synthesize first-strand cDNA from all RNA. All cDNA was treated with uracil-DNA glycosylase and then went through a first 18-cycle PCR with the universal primers M1SS and BC2_uni_R. The authors' analysis ran thus. For normalization, 1 million high-quality reads, each with a distinct molecular identifier, were randomly selected from each sample. Instead of being binned into consensus sequences, reads that shared molecular identifiers were thrown out. MiTCR, run with a Q25 quality threshold and the strictest error-elimination algorithm, handled CDR3 identification, clonotype clustering and error correction. A nonparametric unseen species model with Euler transformation was used to estimate a lower bound on total TCR beta diversity. Starting from the raw public reads, TCRdb applied fastp trimming at Q25, assembled clones with MiXCR and retained in-frame beta chains. CDR3 protein sequences are deduplicated, and each keeps its most common genes and DNA. The V and J calls here are based on TCRdb, not the publication. For this sample there are roughly 2 million distinct CDR3 sequences; roughly 50% appear just once. The leading ten clones occupy over 2% of the sample.

The sample holds a few counts of this clonotype. Its antigen is currently not known. The sample holds no much larger clone one base away, and base qualities are not on file. From V the trimming removes 1 base and from J it removes 8 bases, while the gene matches leave 7 bases of the junction unaccounted for. For CDR1 and CDR2, the germline V gene lists SGHRS and YFSETQ. Measured from the cysteine to the phenylalanine, the CDR3 is 15 residues long. Only CDR3 DNA remains: 45 bases, in frame from the first base. Rearrangement joined TRBV5-1 to TRBJ2-1; 9 middle bases align to TRBD1. The TCR was taken from a middle-aged woman in good health. The sample consisted of blood. CDR3 loop: CASSLYGTGIHEQFF. Here is the DNA: TGCGCCAGCAGCTTGTACGGGACAGGGATACATGAGCAGTTCTTC. The full variable domain, completed from the reference TRBV5-1 and TRBJ2-1 proteins outside the CDR3, reads KAGVTQTPRYLIKTRGQQVTLSCSPISGHRSVSWYQQTPGQGLQFLFEYFSETQRNKGNFPGRFSGRQFSNSRSEMNVSTLELGDSALYLCASSLYGTGIHEQFFGPGTRLTVL.